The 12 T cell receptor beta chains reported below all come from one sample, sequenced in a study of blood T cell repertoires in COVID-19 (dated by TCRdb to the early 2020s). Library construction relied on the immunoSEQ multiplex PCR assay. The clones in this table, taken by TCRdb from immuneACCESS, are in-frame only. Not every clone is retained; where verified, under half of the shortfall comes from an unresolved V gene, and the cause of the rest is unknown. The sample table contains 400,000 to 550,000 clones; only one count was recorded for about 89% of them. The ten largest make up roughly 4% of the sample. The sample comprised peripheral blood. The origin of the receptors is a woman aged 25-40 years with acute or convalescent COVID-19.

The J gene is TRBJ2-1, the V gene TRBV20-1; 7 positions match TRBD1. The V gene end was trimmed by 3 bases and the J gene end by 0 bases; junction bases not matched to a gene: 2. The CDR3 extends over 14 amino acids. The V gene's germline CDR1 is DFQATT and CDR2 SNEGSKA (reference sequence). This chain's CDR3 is CSASNRGSYNEQFF. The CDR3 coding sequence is TGCAGTGCTAGTAACAGGGGCTCCTACAATGAGCAGTTCTTC.

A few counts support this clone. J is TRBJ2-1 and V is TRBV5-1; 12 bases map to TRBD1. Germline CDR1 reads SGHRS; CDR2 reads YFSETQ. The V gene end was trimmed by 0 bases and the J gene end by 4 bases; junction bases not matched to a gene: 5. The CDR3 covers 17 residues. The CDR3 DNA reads TGCGCCAGCAGCTTGGCTCCGGGACAGGGGGCATACAATGAGCAGTTCTTC. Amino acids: CASSLAPGQGAYNEQFF. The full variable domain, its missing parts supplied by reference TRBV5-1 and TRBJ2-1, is KAGVTQTPRYLIKTRGQQVTLSCSPISGHRSVSWYQQTPGQGLQFLFEYFSETQRNKGNFPGRFSGRQFSNSRSEMNVSTLELGDSALYLCASSLAPGQGAYNEQFFGPGTRLTVL.

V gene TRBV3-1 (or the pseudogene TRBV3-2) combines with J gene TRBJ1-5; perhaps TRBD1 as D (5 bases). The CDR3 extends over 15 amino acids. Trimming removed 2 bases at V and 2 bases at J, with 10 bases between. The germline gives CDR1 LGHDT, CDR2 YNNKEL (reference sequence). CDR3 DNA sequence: TGTGCCAGCAGCCAAAGTGGAGGGGGCAATCAGCCCCAGCATTTT. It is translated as CASSQSGGGNQPQHF.

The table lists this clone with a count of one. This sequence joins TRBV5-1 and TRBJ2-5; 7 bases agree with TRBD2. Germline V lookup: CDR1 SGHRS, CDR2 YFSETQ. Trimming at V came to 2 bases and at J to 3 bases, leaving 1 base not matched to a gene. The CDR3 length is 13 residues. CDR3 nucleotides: TGCGCCAGCAGCTTTCGGGGGGAAGAGACCCAGTACTTC. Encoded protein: CASSFRGEETQYF.

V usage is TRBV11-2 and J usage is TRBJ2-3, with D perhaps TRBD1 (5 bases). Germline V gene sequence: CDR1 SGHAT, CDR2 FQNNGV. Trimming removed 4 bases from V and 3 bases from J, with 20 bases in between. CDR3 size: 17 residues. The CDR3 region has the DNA TGTGCCAGCAGCTCACCTACGACAGTGCGGCGGACAGATACGCAGTATTTT. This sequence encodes CASSSPTTVRRTDTQYF. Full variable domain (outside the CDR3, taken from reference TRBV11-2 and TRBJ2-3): EAGVAQSPRYKIIEKRQSVAFWCNPISGHATLYWYQQILGQGPKLLIQFQNNGVVDDSQLPKDRFSAERLKGVDSTLKIQPAKLEDSAVYLCASSSPTTVRRTDTQYFGPGTRLTVL.

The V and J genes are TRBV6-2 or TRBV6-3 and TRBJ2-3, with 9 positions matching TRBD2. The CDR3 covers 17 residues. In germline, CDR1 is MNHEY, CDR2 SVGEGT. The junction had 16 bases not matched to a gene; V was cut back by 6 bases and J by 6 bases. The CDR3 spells CASSFSGTSIITDTQYF. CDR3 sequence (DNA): TGTGCCAGCAGCTTTTCCGGGACTAGCATCATTACCGATACGCAGTATTTT.

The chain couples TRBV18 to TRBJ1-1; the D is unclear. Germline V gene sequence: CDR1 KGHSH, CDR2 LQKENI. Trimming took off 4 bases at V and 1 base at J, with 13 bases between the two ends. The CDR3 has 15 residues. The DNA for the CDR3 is TGTGCCAGCTCACGTGGCAGTTCGTCGAACACTGAAGCTTTCTTT. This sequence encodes CASSRGSSSNTEAFF.

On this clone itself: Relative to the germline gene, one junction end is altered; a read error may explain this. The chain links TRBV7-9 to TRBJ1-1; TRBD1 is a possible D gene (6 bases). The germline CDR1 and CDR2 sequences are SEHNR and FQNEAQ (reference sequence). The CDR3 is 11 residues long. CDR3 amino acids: CASSAPGHPEF. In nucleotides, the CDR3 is TGTGCCAGCAGCGCTCCGGGACATCCTGAATTT. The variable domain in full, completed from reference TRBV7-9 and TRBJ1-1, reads DTGVSQNPRHKITKRGQNVTFRCDPISEHNRLYWYRQTLGQGPEFLTYFQNEAQLEKSRLLSDRFSAERPKGSFSTLEIQRTEQGDSAMYLCASSAPGHPEFGQGTRLTVV.

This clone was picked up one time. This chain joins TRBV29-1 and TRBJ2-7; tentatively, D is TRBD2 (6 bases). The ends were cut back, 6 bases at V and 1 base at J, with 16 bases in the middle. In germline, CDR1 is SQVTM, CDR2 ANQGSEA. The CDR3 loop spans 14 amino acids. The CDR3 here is CSVRGGDSSYEQYF. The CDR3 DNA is TGCAGCGTACGGGGTGGGGACTCATCCTACGAGCAGTACTTC.

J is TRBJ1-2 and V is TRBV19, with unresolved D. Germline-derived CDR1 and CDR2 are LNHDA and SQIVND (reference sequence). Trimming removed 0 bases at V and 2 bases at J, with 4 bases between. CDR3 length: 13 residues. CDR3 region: CASSIDRNYGYTF. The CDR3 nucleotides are TGTGCCAGTAGTATAGACAGAAACTATGGCTACACCTTC.

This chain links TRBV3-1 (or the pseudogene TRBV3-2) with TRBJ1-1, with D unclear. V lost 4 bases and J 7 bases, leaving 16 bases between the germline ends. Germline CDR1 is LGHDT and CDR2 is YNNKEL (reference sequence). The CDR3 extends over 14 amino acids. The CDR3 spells CASSPDNGKLEAFF. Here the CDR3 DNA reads TGTGCCAGCAGCCCCGACAACGGAAAGCTTGAAGCTTTCTTT.

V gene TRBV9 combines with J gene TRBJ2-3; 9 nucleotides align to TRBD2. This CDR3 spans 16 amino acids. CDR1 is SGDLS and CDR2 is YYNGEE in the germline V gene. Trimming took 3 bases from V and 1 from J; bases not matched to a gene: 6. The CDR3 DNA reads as TGTGCCAGCAGCGCGTCGGGCGGGGGGGGCACAGATACGCAGTATTTT. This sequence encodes CASSASGGGGTDTQYF.